This paragraph reports one T cell receptor beta chain. This record belongs to a study of shared clonotypes between healthy human individuals. The V and J ends lost 5 bases and 4 bases, in that order; junction bases with no gene match: 6. The CDR3 length is 14 residues. Looked up from germline, CDR1 is MNHEY and CDR2 is SVGAGI. Here immunoSEQ multiplex PCR was the method, and the copy in TCRdb shows in-frame clones only, minus some. The profile covers nearly 1 million clones, with around 80% appearing a single time and about 1.5% taken by the ten largest. Sequenced material: memory CD4+ T cells sorted from blood. Subset of the sample: CD45RA-negative fraction. This TCR came from a man in his late teens or twenties in good health. The chain is built from TRBV6-5 and TRBJ1-2, with 8 nucleotides matching TRBD1. The CDR3, as DNA: TGTGCCAGCAGTAAGGTGCAGGGGGCCTATGGCTACACCTTC. It is translated as CASSKVQGAYGYTF.